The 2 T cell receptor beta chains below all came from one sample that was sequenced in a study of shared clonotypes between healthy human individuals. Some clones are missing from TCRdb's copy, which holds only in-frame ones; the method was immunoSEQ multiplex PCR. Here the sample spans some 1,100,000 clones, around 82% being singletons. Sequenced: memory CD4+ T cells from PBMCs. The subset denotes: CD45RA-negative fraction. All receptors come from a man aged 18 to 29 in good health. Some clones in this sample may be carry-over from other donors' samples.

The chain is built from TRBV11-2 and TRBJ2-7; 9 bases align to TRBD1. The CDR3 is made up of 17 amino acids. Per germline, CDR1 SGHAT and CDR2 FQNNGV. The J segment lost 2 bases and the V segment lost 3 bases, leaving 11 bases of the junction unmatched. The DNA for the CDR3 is TGTGCCAGCAGCTTGGGACAGGGTTATGAGGTCGCCTACGAGCAGTACTTC. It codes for CASSLGQGYEVAYEQYF.

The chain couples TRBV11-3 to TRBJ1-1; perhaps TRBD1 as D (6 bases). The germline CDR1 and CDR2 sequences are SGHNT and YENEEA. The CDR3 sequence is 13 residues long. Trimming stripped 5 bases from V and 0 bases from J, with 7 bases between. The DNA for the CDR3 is TGTGCCAGCAGCCCAGGGGTGAACACTGAAGCTTTCTTT. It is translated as CASSPGVNTEAFF.